Each of the 13 T cell receptor beta chains below was sequenced from the same sample in a study of blood T cells in healthy people across ages. For the second PCR, which ran for roughly 6 to 12 cycles, a sample-barcoded 5' primer and a J-beta primer mix were used. TCRdb re-derived calls from the 5' RACE reads in MiXCR, one entry per CDR3 protein. The sample consists of fewer than 1,000,000 distinct CDR3 sequences, about 42% of them appearing once. The specimen was blood. The receptors were gathered from a man in his 60s in good health.

The genes are TRBV24-1 and TRBJ1-1; tentatively, D is TRBD1 (5 bases). This CDR3 is built from 13 residues. The germline V gene encodes CDR1 KGHDR and CDR2 SFDVKD. V was trimmed by 8 bases and J by 4 bases, leaving 13 bases between them. CDR3 coding DNA: TGTGCCACCACTTCCCCAGGGATCACTGAAGCTTTCTTT. This codes for CATTSPGITEAFF.

This clonotype came up a few times. The chain joins TRBV6-2 or TRBV6-3 to TRBJ2-1; D is perhaps TRBD2 (5 bases). V was cut by 6 bases and J by 2 bases, with 8 bases left in between. Germline values: CDR1 MNHEY, CDR2 SVGEGT. CDR3 length: 13 residues. Here the CDR3 DNA reads TGTGCCAGCAGCTCAGCGGCCTACAATGAGCAGTTCTTC. Its protein product is CASSSAAYNEQFF.

The V and J genes are TRBV9 and TRBJ2-2; weak D call: TRBD2 (6 bases). Germline assignment: CDR1 SGDLS and CDR2 YYNGEE. This CDR3 spans 16 amino acids. V dropped 0 bases and J dropped 5 bases, with 14 bases sitting between them. The CDR3: CASSVDGQGGTGELFF. CDR3 in DNA: TGTGCCAGCAGCGTAGACGGGCAGGGAGGTACCGGGGAGCTGTTTTTT.

This clonotype was seen only a few times. The rearrangement links TRBV12-3 or TRBV12-4 to TRBJ2-1; D might be TRBD1 (6 bases). V lost 5 bases and J 8 bases, leaving 16 bases between the germline ends. The CDR3 loop spans 14 amino acids. The CDR3 nucleotides are TGTGCCAGCAGTGTACAGGGCCTGGAGTATGAGCAGTTCTTC. Its translation is CASSVQGLEYEQFF.

J is TRBJ2-7 and V is TRBV20-1; TRBD2 matches 13 bases. Germline CDR1 and CDR2: DFQATT and SNEGSKA (reference sequence). Trimming took 6 bases from V and 5 from J; bases not matched to a gene: 7. The CDR3 extends over 14 amino acids. In nucleotides, the CDR3 is TGCAGTGCCTCTAGGGGACTAGCGGGGAACGAGCAGTACTTC. This translates into CSASRGLAGNEQYF.

The chain has TRBV12-3 or TRBV12-4 and TRBJ2-1; TRBD2 matches 14 bases. CDR3 length: 19 residues. The junction had 9 bases not matched to a gene; V was cut back by 5 bases and J by 0 bases. The CDR3 coding sequence is TGTGCCAGCAGTCAGGGACTAGCGGGGGTGCTAAGCTCCTACAATGAGCAGTTCTTC. Residues: CASSQGLAGVLSSYNEQFF.

As to this clonotype: One end of the junction does not line up with germline, which may come from a read error. The chain employs TRBV24-1 and TRBJ1-4; 10 nucleotides agree with TRBD1. Germline V gene data show CDR1 as KGHDR and CDR2 as SFDVKD. CDR3 length: 18 residues. Here the CDR3 DNA reads TGTGCCACCAGTGATATCCTGGACAGGGGGAAAACTAATGAAGAACTGTTTTTT. This encodes CATSDILDRGKTNEELFF.

The genes are TRBV12-3 or TRBV12-4 and TRBJ2-4; D gene uncertain. The V gene lost 5 bases and the J gene lost 8 bases, with 7 bases spanning the gap. The CDR3 runs to 11 residues. CDR3 coding DNA: TGTGCCAGCAGTAAGGCGGACATTCAGTACTTC. Its translation: CASSKADIQYF.

CDR3 loop: CSARDSIWAKNIQYF. The CDR3 DNA reads TGCAGTGCTAGGGACTCGATCTGGGCCAAAAACATTCAGTACTTC. V is TRBV20-1 and J is TRBJ2-4, with a weak D call TRBD2 (5 bases). The germline V and J ends were trimmed by 3 bases and 1 base, with 13 bases remaining between them. The CDR3 extends over 15 amino acids. Germline values: CDR1 DFQATT, CDR2 SNEGSKA (reference sequence).

In this sample, this clonotype turned up a few times. V gene TRBV6-2 or TRBV6-3 combines with J gene TRBJ2-1; tentative D call: TRBD2 (7 bases). Germline values: CDR1 MNHEY, CDR2 SVGEGT. The CDR3 has 14 amino acids. Trimming removed 4 bases from V and 5 bases from J, with 12 bases in between. Here the CDR3 DNA reads TGTGCCAGCAGTTGGGGGGGGGCCGACAATGAGCAGTTCTTC. It yields the protein CASSWGGADNEQFF.

The V gene is TRBV6-6, the J gene TRBJ1-2; D call uncertain. This CDR3 region has 11 residues. The germline V gene encodes CDR1 MNHNY and CDR2 SVGAGI (reference sequence). Trimming removed 11 bases from V and 4 bases from J, with 11 bases in between. Written as DNA, the CDR3 is TGTGCCGTAAGATGGGTCTATGGCTACACCTTC. Residues: CAVRWVYGYTF.

The chain has TRBV6-1 and TRBJ2-1, with a weak D call TRBD1 (6 bases). The germline gives CDR1 MNHNS, CDR2 SASEGT. This CDR3 has 16 amino acids. V lost 4 bases and J 3 bases, leaving 16 bases between the germline ends. CDR3 DNA sequence: TGTGCCAGCAGTGCCTCGTCAGGGGTCATCTACAATGAGCAGTTCTTC. As protein: CASSASSGVIYNEQFF.

This clonotype was recorded a few times. The chain combines TRBV20-1 with TRBJ2-3, with 13 bases lining up with TRBD2. Germline lookup yields CDR1 DFQATT and CDR2 SNEGSKA (reference sequence). The CDR3 spans 15 residues. V dropped 7 bases and J dropped 8; count of bases not matched to a gene: 12. CDR3 loop: CSVRATSGGLGTQYF. CDR3 coding DNA: TGCAGTGTTCGAGCGACTAGCGGGGGGTTGGGTACGCAGTATTTT.